The rows below give T cell receptor beta chains drawn from one sample of a study of persistence of HIV-infected CD4 T cells. These TCRs' antigens remain unknown. Clones were read by immunoSEQ multiplex PCR, and TCRdb kept only the in-frame ones, dropping some. The repertoire holds roughly 43,000 clones, about 90% seen once, with approximately 1% in the top ten. The sample in question was CD4+ T cells sorted from PBMCs after roughly 18-hour stimulation, obtained from a patient who received antiretroviral therapy. These receptors all come from an adult man with HIV who was CMV-seropositive. CDR3s include the opening cysteine and the closing phenylalanine or tryptophan. A D gene is named only where the DNA matches it firmly. Clone size appears in some rows only: once, few, many, or a class for an expanded clone.

cdr3_length	clone_size	d_call	v_call	j_call	cdr3_nt	cdr3_aa
16	-	-	TRBV4-1	TRBJ1-5	TGCGCCAGCAGCCAAGACTGGGGGGTGGGAAATCAGCCCCAGCATTTT	CASSQDWGVGNQPQHF
13	-	TRBD1	TRBV29-1	TRBJ1-1	TGCAGCGCTTCCCCGGGACAGATCACTGAAGCTTTCTTT	CSASPGQITEAFF
14	once	-	TRBV5-4	TRBJ2-3	TGTGCCAGCAGCACTGACAGGTTCACAGATACGCAGTATTTT	CASSTDRFTDTQYF
15	-	TRBD1	TRBV7-2	TRBJ1-2	TGTGCCAGCAGCCCGAGGGGGGGACAGGGCTATGGCTACACCTTC	CASSPRGGQGYGYTF
14	once	-	TRBV6-5	TRBJ1-1	TGTGCCAGCGCGCTGGCAGGAGCCGGGACCGAAGCTTTCTTT	CASALAGAGTEAFF
17	-	TRBD2	TRBV2	TRBJ2-1	TGTGCCAGCAGTGAAAGGCCGGGTGCTAGCGGGGACGATGAGCAGTTCTTC	CASSERPGASGDDEQFF
13	-	-	TRBV18	TRBJ1-4	TGTGCCAGCTCCACGGGACGGAATGAAAAACTGTTTTTT	CASSTGRNEKLFF
12	-	TRBD1	TRBV19	TRBJ1-6	TGTGCCAGTAGAGGACAGGGCTCACCCCTCCACTTT	CASRGQGSPLHF
14	-	-	TRBV20-1	TRBJ1-2	TGCAGTGCTAGTAGGCTAAGGGCTAACTATGGCTACACCTTC	CSASRLRANYGYTF
13	-	-	TRBV6-4	TRBJ1-1	TGTGCCAGCAGTGTGGCGGTGAACACTGAAGCTTTCTTT	CASSVAVNTEAFF
13	once	-	TRBV7-8	TRBJ2-7	TGTGCCAGCAGCCAGTCGGGAGCTTACGAGCAGTACTTC	CASSQSGAYEQYF
15	few	-	TRBV7-8	TRBJ1-5	TGTGCCAGCAGCTTAACAGAGATGGGCAATCAGCCCCAGCATTTT	CASSLTEMGNQPQHF
13	-	TRBD1	TRBV6-1	TRBJ1-5	TGTGCCAGCAGTGAAGTTGACAGGGTATCCCAGCATTTT	CASSEVDRVSQHF
15	-	-	TRBV24-1	TRBJ2-3	TGTGCCACCAGTGCCCGCCCGGAGAATACAGATACGCAGTATTTT	CATSARPENTDTQYF
14	-	-	TRBV5-1	TRBJ1-1	TGCGCCAGCAGCTTACAGCCCCAGAACACTGAAGCTTTCTTT	CASSLQPQNTEAFF
15	-	-	TRBV2	TRBJ1-2	TGTGCCAGCAGGGACAGTCGATATTCTAACTATGGCTACACCTTC	CASRDSRYSNYGYTF
14	once	TRBD1	TRBV3-1/TRBV3-2	TRBJ1-6	TGTGCCAGCAGCCAAGGACAGGGTAATTCACCCCTCCACTTT	CASSQGQGNSPLHF
15	-	-	TRBV6-5	TRBJ1-2	TGTGCCAGCAGTTACAAAGGCCCCGGTGCGGGTGGCTACACCTTC	CASSYKGPGAGGYTF
16	-	-	TRBV14	TRBJ2-1	TGTGCCAGCAGCGCGCGGAAAGGCTTGAGGAACAATGAGCAGTTCTTC	CASSARKGLRNNEQFF
15	-	-	TRBV27	TRBJ1-1	TGTGCCAGCGTGTTTTCCGGGAGGTCCAACACTGAAGCTTTCTTT	CASVFSGRSNTEAFF
15	-	TRBD1	TRBV27	TRBJ1-5	TGTGCCAGCAGTCCAGGGACAGGGAGCAATCAGCCCCAGCATTTT	CASSPGTGSNQPQHF
15	-	TRBD2	TRBV19	TRBJ2-3	TGTGCCAGTAGCCGTCTAGCGGCTAGCACAGATACGCAGTATTTT	CASSRLAASTDTQYF
16	-	TRBD2	TRBV6-1	TRBJ2-3	TGTGCCAGCAGTGGACTGACTAGCGTCCGGGCAGATACGCAGTATTTT	CASSGLTSVRADTQYF
16	-	-	TRBV5-1	TRBJ1-4	TGCGCCAGCAGCTTCCCACCAGGTTCAACTAATGAAAAACTGTTTTTT	CASSFPPGSTNEKLFF
15	-	TRBD1	TRBV11-1	TRBJ1-1	TGTGCCAGCAGCCAGATCCGGGACAGGGGCACTGAAGCTTTCTTT	CASSQIRDRGTEAFF
13	-	-	TRBV18	TRBJ2-1	TGTGCCAGCTCACCGGGCAGGAACAATGAGCAGTTCTTC	CASSPGRNNEQFF
14	few	-	TRBV6-6	TRBJ1-2	TGTGCCAGCAGTCAATACAGCACTAACTATGGCTACACCTTC	CASSQYSTNYGYTF
17	-	-	TRBV27	TRBJ2-1	TGTGCCAGCAGTTTACACTATCGGGGGGCGCGCTACAATGAGCAGTTCTTC	CASSLHYRGARYNEQFF
15	-	-	TRBV3-1/TRBV3-2	TRBJ2-3	TGTGCCAGCAGCTCAGGGGGGGGCCACCTGGATACGCAGTATTTT	CASSSGGGHLDTQYF
15	-	TRBD1	TRBV7-8	TRBJ1-2	TGTGCCAGCAGCCCCACGACAGGGCAACTCTATGGCTACACCTTC	CASSPTTGQLYGYTF
14	-	-	TRBV6-4	TRBJ1-1	TGTGCCACCCGGGACAACAGCCTGAACACTGAAGCTTTCTTT	CATRDNSLNTEAFF
16	-	-	TRBV28	TRBJ2-7	TGTGCCAGCAGTCTCCTCCCAGGGACTTTCTCCTACGAGCAGTACTTC	CASSLLPGTFSYEQYF
15	-	-	TRBV7-3	TRBJ1-1	TGTGCCAGCAGCTTAACGGCAGACGGGAGCACTGAAGCTTTCTTT	CASSLTADGSTEAFF
15	-	-	TRBV3-1/TRBV3-2	TRBJ2-7	TGTGCCAGCAGCCAAGATGAGTCCGGACCCTACGAGCAGTACTTC	CASSQDESGPYEQYF
12	-	-	TRBV7-9	TRBJ1-5	TGTGCCGTAGGGGCTAGCAATCAGCCCCAGCATTTT	CAVGASNQPQHF
15	-	-	TRBV6-5	TRBJ1-4	TGTGCCAGCTCGACAGCGGATGCAACTAATGAAAAACTGTTTTTT	CASSTADATNEKLFF
15	few	-	TRBV2	TRBJ1-4	TGTGCCAGCAGAACTGAATTAGGGGGTATGGAAAAACTGTTTTTT	CASRTELGGMEKLFF
14	once	-	TRBV28	TRBJ2-6	TGTGCCAGCAAAGGGTTCTCTGGGGCCAACGTCCTGACTTTC	CASKGFSGANVLTF
12	-	-	TRBV3-1/TRBV3-2	TRBJ2-1	TGTGCCAGCAGCTCCTCGATTGGGGAGCAGTTCTTC	CASSSSIGEQFF
13	once	-	TRBV14	TRBJ2-3	TGTGCCAGCAGCCACGTACTAGAGGATACGCAGTATTTT	CASSHVLEDTQYF
14	once	TRBD2	TRBV5-4	TRBJ2-1	TGTGCCAGCAGCGCAGCGGGGGGCGTGAATGAGCAGTTCTTC	CASSAAGGVNEQFF
14	-	TRBD1	TRBV2	TRBJ1-5	TGTGCCAGTAAACAGGGGGACGGTAATCAGCCCCAGCATTTT	CASKQGDGNQPQHF
15	-	-	TRBV19	TRBJ1-3	TGTGCCAGTAACGAGTTGGGGTCCTCTGGAAACACCATATATTTT	CASNELGSSGNTIYF
14	-	-	TRBV15	TRBJ1-2	TGTGCCACCAGCAGAGATAAGCACCGTCCCAGAAAAGACTTC	CATSRDKHRPRKDF